This passage covers 8 T cell receptor beta chains from one sample sequenced in a study of blood T cell repertoires in COVID-19. The assay was immunoSEQ multiplex PCR, and TCRdb's table has in-frame clones only and misses some. The repertoire has approximately 300,000 clones, roughly 80% of them found once; the top ten carry approximately 3.8%. The sequenced sample consisted of peripheral blood. All receptors derive from a woman in her forties or fifties with active or convalescent COVID-19.

The V call is TRBV5-1, the J call TRBJ2-1; 7 nucleotides line up with TRBD2. This CDR3 has 18 amino acids. The trim removed 4 bases at V and 7 bases at J, leaving 20 bases unmatched. The germline V gene has CDR1 SGHRS and CDR2 YFSETQ. The CDR3 DNA follows: TGCGCCAGCAGCCCAAACTCGATTGCCGGGGGGTCGTGGAATGAGCAGTTCTTC. It specifies CASSPNSIAGGSWNEQFF.

The table lists this clone with a count of one. The gene calls are TRBV2 and TRBJ1-6; 7 bases are a match to TRBD1. Looked up from germline, CDR1 is SNHLY and CDR2 is FYNNEI. The J segment lost 13 bases and the V segment lost 6 bases, leaving 9 bases of the junction unmatched. The CDR3 is 13 amino acids. CDR3 coding DNA: TGTGCCAGCAGCAGACAGGGTCCCATCCCCCTCCACTTT. It yields the protein CASSRQGPIPLHF.

The CDR3 DNA reads as TGCGCCAGCAGCTTGGCCGGGGGGGTCCGCGTAAAACTGTTTTTT. This sequence encodes CASSLAGGVRVKLFF. The rearrangement uses TRBV5-1 and TRBJ1-4; TRBD1 might be the D (5 bases). Germline assignment: CDR1 SGHRS and CDR2 YFSETQ. This CDR3 contains 15 residues. Trimming removed 0 bases from V and 10 bases from J, with 16 bases in between. The entire variable domain, with the rest obtained from reference TRBV5-1 and TRBJ1-4, is as follows: KAGVTQTPRYLIKTRGQQVTLSCSPISGHRSVSWYQQTPGQGLQFLFEYFSETQRNKGNFPGRFSGRQFSNSRSEMNVSTLELGDSALYLCASSLAGGVRVKLFFGSGTQLSVL.

This chain uses TRBV6-5 with TRBJ2-7; tentative D call: TRBD1 (6 bases). CDR1 and CDR2 (germline): MNHEY, SVGAGI. Between the trimmed V and J ends, which lost 0 bases and 3 bases, there was a span of 9 bases. The CDR3 sequence is 14 residues long. In nucleotides, the CDR3 is TGTGCCAGCAGTTACTCGAACAGGGACTACGAGCAGTACTTC. Translation gives CASSYSNRDYEQYF.

J is TRBJ1-1 and V is TRBV2, with TRBD1 matching over 10 bases. This CDR3 is built from 18 residues. CDR1 SNHLY and CDR2 FYNNEI come from the germline V gene. Losses at the gene ends were 4 bases for V and 0 bases for J; bases not matched to a gene: 11. The CDR3, as DNA: TGTGCCAGCAGTGCATCTCGACAGGGGGCAACCATGAACACTGAAGCTTTCTTT. This codes for CASSASRQGATMNTEAFF.

The J gene is TRBJ2-3, the V gene TRBV27; the match to TRBD2 covers 10 bases. This CDR3 has 17 residues. The germline CDR1 and CDR2 sequences are MNHEY and SMNVEV (reference sequence). V was pared by 0 bases and J by 6 bases, with 9 bases of the junction left unmatched. CDR3 sequence reads: CASSLSPLAGVTDTQYF. DNA of the CDR3: TGTGCCAGCAGTTTATCTCCCCTAGCGGGAGTAACTGATACGCAGTATTTT.

This chain links TRBV27 with TRBJ1-2; 10 nucleotides line up with TRBD1. The CDR3 covers 15 residues. CDR1 MNHEY and CDR2 SMNVEV come from the germline V gene (reference sequence). V was clipped by 5 bases and J by 5 bases; unmatched bases: 8. The CDR3: CASSPQTGGRYGYTF. The DNA of the CDR3 is TGTGCCAGCAGTCCCCAGACAGGGGGCAGATATGGCTACACCTTC.

The chain uses TRBV5-1 and TRBJ1-2, with TRBD1 identical over 8 bases. The germline gives CDR1 SGHRS, CDR2 YFSETQ. The CDR3 is made up of 15 amino acids. Losses at the gene ends were 0 bases for V and 5 bases for J; bases not matched to a gene: 6. CDR3 residues: CASSLVGTGPYGYTF. The CDR3 DNA follows: TGCGCCAGCAGCTTGGTAGGGACAGGACCTTATGGCTACACCTTC. Full variable domain (outside the CDR3, taken from reference TRBV5-1 and TRBJ1-2): KAGVTQTPRYLIKTRGQQVTLSCSPISGHRSVSWYQQTPGQGLQFLFEYFSETQRNKGNFPGRFSGRQFSNSRSEMNVSTLELGDSALYLCASSLVGTGPYGYTFGSGTRLTVV.